This TCR beta chain came from a study of spatial heterogeneity in lung cancer (dated by TCRdb to about 2019). About the study as a whole: Beta-chain transcripts were consistently detected in greater numbers than alpha-chain transcripts, which likely reflects a higher abundance of beta-chain transcripts. In non-small cell lung cancer, the study made a quantitative comparison of TCR alpha and beta repertoires among multiple tumor regions, matched nontumor lung and blood. In the raw uncorrected reads, each unique combination of TCR and UMI appeared on average more than ten times. Nonsynonymous mutation counts, determined by whole-exome sequencing of tumor tissue, were related to TCR repertoire features. A strong correlation was found between TCR transcript counts in tumor regions and a T cell transcriptional module score from matched bulk RNA-seq. At surgery, both alpha and beta chains were TCR-sequenced in about 200 tumor regions, approximately 64 matched nontumor lung samples and some 56 PBMC samples.

Library method: 5' RACE. Sequencing relied on a NextSeq 500. To allow correction of PCR and sequencing errors, the TCR library protocol tagged every TCR cDNA molecule with a unique molecular identifier. The source study handled its data this way. TCR identification, UMI-based error correction and CDR3 extraction were all carried out with Decombinator tools. Expanded TCRs were defined as those above a frequency of 2 per 1,000, corresponding to the top 1% of the tumor frequency distribution. Expanded tumor TCRs were classed as regional if statistically deemed absent (corrected P<0.05) from at least one tumor region, otherwise ubiquitous. Renyi diversity was computed with the R vegan package after each repertoire had been subsampled 100 times to 5,000 TCRs. To build CDR3 similarity networks, amino acid triplet string-kernel similarity was used, and CDR3s were connected when their pairwise similarity was above 0.82. TCRdb ran its own pipeline on the public reads, namely fastp trimming at Q25 and MiXCR clone calling, and kept in-frame beta chains. Each entry is one CDR3 protein sequence, shown with its most common DNA and genes. The V and J calls come from TCRdb's annotation, not from the publication. The sample table holds nearly 11,000 distinct CDR3 sequences, of which around 5.1% were seen once. Of the sample, around 12% is held by the ten largest clones.

This sample's time point label indicates: sample taken at primary tumor resection. The donors were 60 to 80 patients from the lung TRACERx cohort who had early-stage, untreated non-small cell lung cancer. Without any cell sorting, TCR sequencing was performed on whole RNA extracted either from tumor and nontumor lung tissue or from cryopreserved PBMC samples. Patients were selected for TCR sequencing only if sufficient RNA was available from at least two tumor regions. A lung pathologist reviewed the tumor and adjacent nontumor lung specimens before the specimens were selected. General study outcomes and caveats: Counts of ubiquitous and regional expanded TCRs were found to correlate with counts of ubiquitous and regional nonsynonymous mutations, respectively. A correlation was observed between the number of expanded intratumoral alpha and beta TCRs and the tumor nonsynonymous mutation count. TCR-seq coverage of tumor T cells was estimated at only 7% to 8% for alpha chains and more than 11% for beta chains. Confirming at a functional level the hypothesis that regional TCRs recognize regional mutations was considered to require additional single-cell paired TCR alpha and beta sequencing.

Trimming at the junction amounts to 6 bases on V and 9 bases on J, and the germline ends lie 18 bases apart. From its cysteine to its phenylalanine, the CDR3 spans 15 amino acids. The kept DNA is CDR3 alone, 45 bases in frame from the first base. In its sample, this clonotype was seen a few times. Its antigen is unknown. The sample holds no much larger clone one base away, and base qualities are not on file. The clonotype originates from a male donor with early-stage non-small cell lung cancer. The sample here was lung tumor tissue, taken at surgery. Recombination connected TRBV12-3 or TRBV12-4 to TRBJ1-6, with the D gene too uncertain to name. The bases read TGTGCCAGCAGGCCTGACATGGTCACCGGTTCACCCCTCCACTTT. This sequence encodes CASRPDMVTGSPLHF.